Shown below are 12 T cell receptor beta chains from a single sample sequenced in a study of cytomegalovirus exposure and HLA in healthy donors. The primer mix had 60 Vbeta and 13 Jbeta primers. Using immunoSEQ multiplex PCR, the repertoire was profiled, and TCRdb retains in-frame clones only, with some absent. Of roughly 130,000 clones in the sample, more than 80% were seen once. The sample consisted of PBMCs. The origin of the receptors is a man aged 40-55 years in good health and CMV-seronegative.

The rearrangement links TRBV7-8 to TRBJ1-3; D is possibly TRBD1 (5 bases). This CDR3 comprises 16 residues. V dropped 2 bases and J dropped 1 base, with 12 bases sitting between them. CDR1 is SGHVS and CDR2 is FQNEAQ in the germline V gene. The CDR3 loop reads CASSLLGQVSGNTIYF. Here the CDR3 DNA reads TGTGCCAGCAGCTTATTGGGGCAGGTGTCTGGAAACACCATATATTTT.

The rearrangement joins TRBV7-7 to TRBJ2-3; 8 nucleotides line up with TRBD2. The CDR3 consists of 15 residues. V gave up 5 bases and J gave up 6 bases; unmatched junction bases: 10. CDR1 and CDR2 from the germline V gene are SSHAT and FNYEAQ (reference sequence). In DNA, the CDR3 is TGTGCCAGCAGCCTTTCGGGGGGGGAAGGGGATACGCAGTATTTT. Translating gives CASSLSGGEGDTQYF.

The chain combines TRBV9 with TRBJ2-1; D unresolved. CDR1 and CDR2 (germline): SGDLS, YYNGEE. Trimming stripped 2 bases from V and 9 bases from J, with 15 bases between. The CDR3 covers 14 residues. CDR3 sequence reads: CASSVLSLGAEQFF. CDR3 DNA sequence: TGTGCCAGCAGCGTCCTCTCCCTGGGCGCTGAGCAGTTCTTC.

The genes are TRBV5-4 and TRBJ2-5; possible D gene TRBD1, 6 bases. CDR1 is SGHNT and CDR2 is YYREEE in the germline V gene (reference sequence). With 4 bases removed from V and 0 bases from J, the gap between germline ends came to 10 bases. This CDR3 has 14 residues. This CDR3 reads CASSQGQYQETQYF. CDR3 bases: TGTGCCAGCAGCCAAGGACAGTACCAAGAGACCCAGTACTTC. Full variable domain (outside the CDR3, taken from reference TRBV5-4 and TRBJ2-5): ETGVTQSPTHLIKTRGQQVTLRCSSQSGHNTVSWYQQALGQGPQFIFQYYREEENGRGNFPPRFSGLQFPNYSSELNVNALELDDSALYLCASSQGQYQETQYFGPGTRLLVL.

In this sample, this clone turned up once. The V gene is TRBV28, the J gene TRBJ2-3; a possible D gene is TRBD1 (5 bases). Trimming left V 3 bases short and J 6 bases short, with 13 bases between. Germline V gene data show CDR1 as MDHEN and CDR2 as SYDVKM. CDR3 length: 14 residues. The CDR3 sequence is CASSFQGLTDTQYF. As DNA, the CDR3 is TGTGCCAGCAGTTTCCAGGGCCTGACTGATACGCAGTATTTT.

This clone was found once. This chain uses TRBV5-1 with TRBJ2-5; possibly TRBD1 for D (7 bases). The CDR3 consists of 13 residues. The germline V gene encodes CDR1 SGHRS and CDR2 YFSETQ. Trimming stripped 4 bases from V and 11 bases from J, with 18 bases between. CDR3 residues: CASSGGTVGEQYF. DNA for the CDR3: TGCGCCAGCAGCGGCGGGACAGTGGGAGAGCAGTACTTC.

This rearrangement joins TRBV11-2 to TRBJ2-4; tentatively, D is TRBD1 (5 bases). Trimming cost V 2 bases and J 3 bases, with 11 bases left between them. Germline V gene sequence: CDR1 SGHAT, CDR2 FQNNGV. This CDR3 is built from 15 residues. Here the CDR3 reads CASSLSGQGKNIQYF. The CDR3 DNA reads as TGTGCCAGCAGCTTATCCGGGCAGGGCAAAAACATTCAGTACTTC.

The chain employs TRBV5-1 and TRBJ2-2, with a tentative D call TRBD2 (5 bases). The CDR3 is 13 amino acids. The V and J ends lost 7 bases and 0 bases respectively, with 7 bases between them. Germline V CDR1 and CDR2: SGHRS, YFSETQ. CDR3 protein: CASGEPNTGELFF. In DNA, the CDR3 is TGCGCCAGCGGGGAGCCGAACACCGGGGAGCTGTTTTTT.

This clone appeared a few times. At one end the junction does not follow the germline gene, possibly because of a read error. V gene TRBV6-5 combines with J gene TRBJ2-1, with 9 bases identical to TRBD1. Germline CDR1 and CDR2: MNHEY and SVGAGI. The CDR3 runs 13 residues. The CDR3 region has the DNA TGTGCCAGCAGTTACTCGGTCGGGACAGGGAGGCTCTTC. Translation: CASSYSVGTGRLF.

The chain couples TRBV5-1 to TRBJ1-3; D ambiguous. Trimming shortened V by 0 bases and J by 4 bases, and 5 bases separated the two germline ends. Looked up from germline, CDR1 is SGHRS and CDR2 is YFSETQ. This CDR3 contains 13 residues. Here the CDR3 reads CASSLVRGNTIYF. The DNA for the CDR3 is TGCGCCAGCAGCTTGGTGCGGGGAAACACCATATATTTT.

This chain joins TRBV5-8 and TRBJ1-2, with 7 bases fitting TRBD1. After removal of 4 bases from V and 7 bases from J, the junction contained 10 bases not matched to a gene. The CDR3 spans 14 residues. The germline V gene has CDR1 SGHTS and CDR2 YDEGEE. The CDR3 sequence is CASSHRDRVGGYTF. The CDR3 region has the DNA TGTGCCAGCAGCCATAGAGACAGGGTAGGTGGCTACACCTTC. Together with reference TRBV5-8 and TRBJ1-2, the CDR3 gives the full variable domain: EAGVTQSPTHLIKTRGQQATLRCSPISGHTSVYWYQQALGLGLQFLLWYDEGEERNRGNFPPRFSGRQFPNYSSELNVNALELEDSALYLCASSHRDRVGGYTFGSGTRLTVV.

V usage is TRBV5-1 and J usage is TRBJ1-6, with D tentatively TRBD1 (6 bases). The germline CDR1 and CDR2 sequences are SGHRS and YFSETQ. There are 16 residues in the CDR3. The V and J ends lost 1 base and 7 bases respectively, with 15 bases between them. CDR3 region: CASSLTPGGANSPLHF. CDR3 nucleotide sequence: TGCGCCAGCAGCTTGACCCCGGGGGGCGCGAATTCACCCCTCCACTTT.